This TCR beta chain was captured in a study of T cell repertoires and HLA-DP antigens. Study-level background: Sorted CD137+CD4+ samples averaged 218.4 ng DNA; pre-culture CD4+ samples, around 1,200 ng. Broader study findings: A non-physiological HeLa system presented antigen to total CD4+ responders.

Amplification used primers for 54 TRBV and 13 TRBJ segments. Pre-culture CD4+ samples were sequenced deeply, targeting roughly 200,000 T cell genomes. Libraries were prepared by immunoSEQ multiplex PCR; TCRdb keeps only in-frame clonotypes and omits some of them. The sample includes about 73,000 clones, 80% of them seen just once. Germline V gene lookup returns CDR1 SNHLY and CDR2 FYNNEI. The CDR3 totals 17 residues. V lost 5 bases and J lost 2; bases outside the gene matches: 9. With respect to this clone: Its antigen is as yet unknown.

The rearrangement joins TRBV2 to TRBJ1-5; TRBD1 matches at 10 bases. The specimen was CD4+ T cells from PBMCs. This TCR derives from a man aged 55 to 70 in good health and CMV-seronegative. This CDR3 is CASSHSQGTGGNQPQHF. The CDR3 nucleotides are TGTGCCAGCAGTCATTCGCAGGGGACAGGGGGCAATCAGCCCCAGCATTTT.